This T cell receptor (beta chain) was identified in a study of shared clonotypes between healthy human individuals. At the level of the study: Researchers assigned three CD4 naive, three CD4 memory, two CD8 naive and one CD8 memory plate to each donor. The study, taken as a whole, reports: The genetic and exposure-history diversity represented was limited by few donors. Estimated richness values were generally larger in naive subsets than in memory subsets.

Selected positively for CCR7 and CD45RO-negative, naive CD8 cells excluded terminally differentiated effector memory CD45RA+ cells. In the case of this clone: Its antigen is undetermined.

CDR3 length equals 16 residues. The germline gives CDR1 SGDLS, CDR2 YYNGEE. V gave up 4 bases and J gave up 6 bases, with 22 bases separating them. In the source study's methods: ImmunoSEQ sequences covered only the junction and lacked quality scores; filtering therefore differed. The protocol was immunoSEQ multiplex PCR, while the TCRdb copy is restricted to in-frame clones and leaves out a portion. V and J calls and clone size are copied from that table; D and trimming were computed from the DNA. This repertoire shows about 2.1 million clones, around 93% found once; its top ten account for approximately 1.7%.

V usage is TRBV9 and J usage is TRBJ1-2, with a possible D match to TRBD1 (5 bases). Material: naive CD8+ T cells from PBMCs. This clonotype was sampled from a man between 18 and 35 years old in good health. Some clones in this sample may be carry-over from other donors' samples. DNA for the CDR3: TGTGCCAGCAGCTTACGCCGTGAGGGGCGCAAAGATGGCTACACCTTC. It codes for CASSLRREGRKDGYTF.